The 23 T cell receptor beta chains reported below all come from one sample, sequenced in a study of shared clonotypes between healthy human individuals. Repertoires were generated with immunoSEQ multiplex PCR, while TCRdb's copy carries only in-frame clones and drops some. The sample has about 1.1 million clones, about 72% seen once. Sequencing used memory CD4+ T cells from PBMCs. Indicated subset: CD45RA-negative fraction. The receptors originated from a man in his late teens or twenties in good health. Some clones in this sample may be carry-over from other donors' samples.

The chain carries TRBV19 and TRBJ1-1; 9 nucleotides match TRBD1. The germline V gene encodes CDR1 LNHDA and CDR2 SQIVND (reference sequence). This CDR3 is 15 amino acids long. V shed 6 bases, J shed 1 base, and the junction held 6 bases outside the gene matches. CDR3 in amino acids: CASRSPGQGNTEAFF. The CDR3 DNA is TGTGCCAGTAGAAGCCCGGGACAGGGGAACACTGAAGCTTTCTTT.

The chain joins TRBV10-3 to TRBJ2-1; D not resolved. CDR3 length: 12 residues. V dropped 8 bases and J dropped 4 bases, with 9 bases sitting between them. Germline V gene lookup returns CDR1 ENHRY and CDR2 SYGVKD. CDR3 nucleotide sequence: TGTGCCATCCGAGGTGCATACAATGAGCAGTTCTTC. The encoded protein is CAIRGAYNEQFF.

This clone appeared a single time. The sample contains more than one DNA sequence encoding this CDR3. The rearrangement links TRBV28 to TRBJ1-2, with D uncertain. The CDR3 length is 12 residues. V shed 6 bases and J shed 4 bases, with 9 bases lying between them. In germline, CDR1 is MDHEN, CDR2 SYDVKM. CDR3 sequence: CASRLAGYGYTF. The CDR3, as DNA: TGTGCCAGCAGACTAGCGGGCTATGGCTACACCTTC.

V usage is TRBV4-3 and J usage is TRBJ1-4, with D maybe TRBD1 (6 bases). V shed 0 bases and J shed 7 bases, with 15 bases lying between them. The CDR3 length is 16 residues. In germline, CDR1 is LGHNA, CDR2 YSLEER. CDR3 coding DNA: TGCGCCAGCAGCCAAGATTTACAGGGACTGGGTGAAAAACTGTTTTTT. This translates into CASSQDLQGLGEKLFF.

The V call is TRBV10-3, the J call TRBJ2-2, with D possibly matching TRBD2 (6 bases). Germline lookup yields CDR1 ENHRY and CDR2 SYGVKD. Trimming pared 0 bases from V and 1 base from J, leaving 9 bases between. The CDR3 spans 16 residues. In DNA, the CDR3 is TGTGCCATCAGTGAGTCAAAGGGAGGGAACACCGGGGAGCTGTTTTTT. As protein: CAISESKGGNTGELFF.

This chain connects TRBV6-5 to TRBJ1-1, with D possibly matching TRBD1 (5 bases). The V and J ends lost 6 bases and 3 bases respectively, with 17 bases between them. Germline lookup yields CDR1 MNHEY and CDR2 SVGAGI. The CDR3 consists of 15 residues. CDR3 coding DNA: TGTGCCAGCAGCTCGCCCCATGAGGGGCACACTGAAGCTTTCTTT. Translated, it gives CASSSPHEGHTEAFF.

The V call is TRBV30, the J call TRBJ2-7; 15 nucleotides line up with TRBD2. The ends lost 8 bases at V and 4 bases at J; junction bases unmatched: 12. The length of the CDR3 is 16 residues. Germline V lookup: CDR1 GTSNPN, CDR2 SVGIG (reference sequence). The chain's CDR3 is CASQGLAGGPSYEQYF. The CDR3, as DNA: TGTGCCAGCCAAGGACTAGCGGGAGGGCCTTCTTACGAGCAGTACTTC.

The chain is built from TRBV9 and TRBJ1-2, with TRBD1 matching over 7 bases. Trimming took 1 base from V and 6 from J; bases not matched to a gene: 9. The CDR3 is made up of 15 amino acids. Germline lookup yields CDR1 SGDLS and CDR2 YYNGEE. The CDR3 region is CASSVFPTGDDGYTF. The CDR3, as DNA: TGTGCCAGCAGCGTATTTCCCACAGGGGATGATGGCTACACCTTC.

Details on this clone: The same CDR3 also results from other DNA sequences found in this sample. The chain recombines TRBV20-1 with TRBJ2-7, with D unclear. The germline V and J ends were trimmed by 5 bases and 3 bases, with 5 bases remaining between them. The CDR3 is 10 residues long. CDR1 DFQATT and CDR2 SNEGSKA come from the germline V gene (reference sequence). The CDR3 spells CSAGYYEQYF. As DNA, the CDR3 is TGCAGTGCTGGGTACTACGAGCAGTACTTC.

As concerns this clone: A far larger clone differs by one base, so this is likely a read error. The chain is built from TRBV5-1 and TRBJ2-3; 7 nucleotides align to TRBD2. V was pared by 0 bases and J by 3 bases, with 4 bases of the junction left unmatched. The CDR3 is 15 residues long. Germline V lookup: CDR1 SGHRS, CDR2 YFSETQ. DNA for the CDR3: TGCGCCAGCAGCTTGGGCATGGGAGGGACAGATACGCAGTATTTT. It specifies CASSLGMGGTDTQYF.

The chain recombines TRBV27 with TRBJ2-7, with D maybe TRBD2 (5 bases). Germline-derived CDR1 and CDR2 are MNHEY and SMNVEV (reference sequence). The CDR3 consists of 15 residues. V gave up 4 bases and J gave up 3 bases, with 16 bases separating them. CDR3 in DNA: TGTGCCAGCAGTTCGGGGTCCGGGAAAGGCTACGAGCAGTACTTC. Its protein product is CASSSGSGKGYEQYF.

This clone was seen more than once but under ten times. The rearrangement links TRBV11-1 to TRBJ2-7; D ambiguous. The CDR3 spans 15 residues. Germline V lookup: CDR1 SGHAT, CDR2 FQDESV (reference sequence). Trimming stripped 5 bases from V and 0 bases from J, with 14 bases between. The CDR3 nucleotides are TGTGCCAGCAGCCTATATACCTGGACCTCCTACGAGCAGTACTTC. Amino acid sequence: CASSLYTWTSYEQYF.

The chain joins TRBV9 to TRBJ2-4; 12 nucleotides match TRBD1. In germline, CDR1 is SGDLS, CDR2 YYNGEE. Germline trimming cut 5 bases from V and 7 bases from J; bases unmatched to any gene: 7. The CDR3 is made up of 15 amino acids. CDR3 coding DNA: TGTGCCAGCAGTCGGGACAGGGGGCTTTTGAACATTCAGTACTTC. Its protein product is CASSRDRGLLNIQYF.

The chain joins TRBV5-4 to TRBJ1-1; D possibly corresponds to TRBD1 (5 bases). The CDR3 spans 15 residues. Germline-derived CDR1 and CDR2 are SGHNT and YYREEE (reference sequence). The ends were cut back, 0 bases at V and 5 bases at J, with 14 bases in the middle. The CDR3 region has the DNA TGTGCCAGCAGCTTGGGGGGACCGGCAGGGACTGAAGCTTTCTTT. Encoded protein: CASSLGGPAGTEAFF. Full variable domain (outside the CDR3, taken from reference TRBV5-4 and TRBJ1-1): ETGVTQSPTHLIKTRGQQVTLRCSSQSGHNTVSWYQQALGQGPQFIFQYYREEENGRGNFPPRFSGLQFPNYSSELNVNALELDDSALYLCASSLGGPAGTEAFFGQGTRLTVV.

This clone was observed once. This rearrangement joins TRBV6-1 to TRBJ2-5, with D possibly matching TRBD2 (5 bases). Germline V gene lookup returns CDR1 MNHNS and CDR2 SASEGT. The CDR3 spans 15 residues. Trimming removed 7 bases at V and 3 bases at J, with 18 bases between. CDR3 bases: TGTGCCAGCACCGGAAGAGTAGCGTCCGAAGAGACCCAGTACTTC. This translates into CASTGRVASEETQYF.

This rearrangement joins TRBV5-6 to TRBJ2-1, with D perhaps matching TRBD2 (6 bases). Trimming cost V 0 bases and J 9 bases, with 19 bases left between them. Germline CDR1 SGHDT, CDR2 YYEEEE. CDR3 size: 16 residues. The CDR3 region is CASSLVSSGPGGEQFF. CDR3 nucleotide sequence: TGTGCCAGCAGCTTGGTTTCCAGCGGGCCCGGTGGTGAGCAGTTCTTC.

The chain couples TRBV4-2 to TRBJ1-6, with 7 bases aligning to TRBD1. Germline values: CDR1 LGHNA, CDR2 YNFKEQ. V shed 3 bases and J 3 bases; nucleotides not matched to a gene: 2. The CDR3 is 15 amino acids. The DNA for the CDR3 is TGTGCCAGCAGCCAGGGGGACAGCTATAATTCACCCCTCCACTTT. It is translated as CASSQGDSYNSPLHF.

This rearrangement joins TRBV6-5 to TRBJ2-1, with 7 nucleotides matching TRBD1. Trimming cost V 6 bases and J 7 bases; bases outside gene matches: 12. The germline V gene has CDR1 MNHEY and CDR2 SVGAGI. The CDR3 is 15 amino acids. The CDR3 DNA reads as TGTGCCAGCAGGTCCTGGGACAGAGGTTGGAATGAGCAGTTCTTC. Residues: CASRSWDRGWNEQFF.

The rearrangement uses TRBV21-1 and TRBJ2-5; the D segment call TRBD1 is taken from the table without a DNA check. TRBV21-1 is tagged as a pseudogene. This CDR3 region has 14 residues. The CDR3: CASIIFDRTETQYF. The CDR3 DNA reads TGTGCCAGCATAATCTTCGACAGGACGGAGACCCAGTACTTC.

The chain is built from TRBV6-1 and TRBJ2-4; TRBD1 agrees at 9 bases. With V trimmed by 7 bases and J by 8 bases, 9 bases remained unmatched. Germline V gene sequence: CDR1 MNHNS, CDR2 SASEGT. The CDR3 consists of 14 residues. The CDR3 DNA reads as TGTGCCAGCACCCTACAGGGGGCGCGGGACATTCAGTACTTC. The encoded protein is CASTLQGARDIQYF.

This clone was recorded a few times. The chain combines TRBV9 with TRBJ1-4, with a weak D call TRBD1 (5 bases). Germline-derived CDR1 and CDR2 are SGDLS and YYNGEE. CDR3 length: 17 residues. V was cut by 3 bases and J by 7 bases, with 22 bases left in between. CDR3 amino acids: CASSGGGRNLGPEKLFF. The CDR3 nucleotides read TGTGCCAGCAGCGGAGGCGGCCGGAATTTGGGGCCTGAAAAACTGTTTTTT.

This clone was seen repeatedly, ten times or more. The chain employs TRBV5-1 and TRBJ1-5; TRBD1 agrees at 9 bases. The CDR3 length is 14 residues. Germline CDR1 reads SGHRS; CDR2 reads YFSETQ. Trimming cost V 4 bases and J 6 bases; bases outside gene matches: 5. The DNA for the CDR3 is TGCGCCAGCAGCCCAGGGACAGGGAGTCAGCCCCAGCATTTT. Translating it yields CASSPGTGSQPQHF.

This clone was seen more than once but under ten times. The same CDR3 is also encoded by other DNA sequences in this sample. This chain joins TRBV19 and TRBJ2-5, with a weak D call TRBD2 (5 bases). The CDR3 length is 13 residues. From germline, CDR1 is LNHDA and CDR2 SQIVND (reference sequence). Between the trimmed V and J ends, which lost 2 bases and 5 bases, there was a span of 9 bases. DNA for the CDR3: TGTGCCAGTAGTATACTAGCTGGGGAGACCCAGTACTTC. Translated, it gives CASSILAGETQYF. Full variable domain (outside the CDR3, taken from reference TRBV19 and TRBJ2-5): DGGITQSPKYLFRKEGQNVTLSCEQNLNHDAMYWYRQDPGQGLRLIYYSQIVNDFQKGDIAEGYSVSREKKESFPLTVTSAQKNPTAFYLCASSILAGETQYFGPGTRLLVL.